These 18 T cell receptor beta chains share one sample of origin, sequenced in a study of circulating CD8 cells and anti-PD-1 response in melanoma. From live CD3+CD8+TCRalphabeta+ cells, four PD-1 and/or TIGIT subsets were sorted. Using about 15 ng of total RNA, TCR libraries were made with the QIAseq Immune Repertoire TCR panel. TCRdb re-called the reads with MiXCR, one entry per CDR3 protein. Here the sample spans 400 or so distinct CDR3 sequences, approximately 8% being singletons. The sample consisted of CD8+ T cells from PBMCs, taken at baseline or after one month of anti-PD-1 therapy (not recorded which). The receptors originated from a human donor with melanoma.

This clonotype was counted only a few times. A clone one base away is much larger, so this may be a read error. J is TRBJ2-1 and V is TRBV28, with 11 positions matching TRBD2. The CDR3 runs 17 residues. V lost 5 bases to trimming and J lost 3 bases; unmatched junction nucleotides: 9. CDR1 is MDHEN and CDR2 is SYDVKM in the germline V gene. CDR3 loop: CASSTQAGLADYNEQFF. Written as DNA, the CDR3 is TGTGCCAGCAGTACCCAGGCGGGACTAGCGGACTACAATGAGCAGTTCTTC. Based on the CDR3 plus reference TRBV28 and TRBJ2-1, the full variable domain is DVKVTQSSRYLVKRTGEKVFLECVQDMDHENMFWYRQDPGLGLRLIYFSYDVKMKEKGDIPEGYSVSREKKERFSLILESASTNQTSMYLCASSTQAGLADYNEQFFGPGTRLTVL.

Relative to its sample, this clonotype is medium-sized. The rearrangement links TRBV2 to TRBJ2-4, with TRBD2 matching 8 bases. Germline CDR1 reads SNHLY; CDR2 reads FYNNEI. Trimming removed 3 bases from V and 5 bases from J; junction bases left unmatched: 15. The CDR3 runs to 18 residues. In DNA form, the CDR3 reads TGTGCCAGCAGTGAGGGGATGGAACTAGCGGTCTTTGAAAACATTCAGTACTTC. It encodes CASSEGMELAVFENIQYF. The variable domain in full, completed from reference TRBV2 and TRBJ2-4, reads EPEVTQTPSHQVTQMGQEVILRCVPISNHLYFYWYRQILGQKVEFLVSFYNNEISEKSEIFDDQFSVERPDGSNFTLKIRSTKLEDSAMYFCASSEGMELAVFENIQYFGAGTRLSVL.

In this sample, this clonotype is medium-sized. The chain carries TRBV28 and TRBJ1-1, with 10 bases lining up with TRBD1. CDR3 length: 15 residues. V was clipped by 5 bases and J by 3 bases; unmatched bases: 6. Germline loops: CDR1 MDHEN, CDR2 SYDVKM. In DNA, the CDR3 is TGTGCCAGCAGTCCGCCGACAGGGGGCTACACTGAAGCTTTCTTT. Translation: CASSPPTGGYTEAFF. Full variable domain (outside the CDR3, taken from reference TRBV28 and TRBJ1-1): DVKVTQSSRYLVKRTGEKVFLECVQDMDHENMFWYRQDPGLGLRLIYFSYDVKMKEKGDIPEGYSVSREKKERFSLILESASTNQTSMYLCASSPPTGGYTEAFFGQGTRLTVV.

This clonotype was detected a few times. The CDR3: CSARGPLAGGLNEQFF. In DNA, the CDR3 is TGCAGTGCTAGAGGCCCCCTAGCGGGAGGGCTCAATGAGCAGTTCTTC. The chain combines TRBV20-1 with TRBJ2-1; 12 nucleotides align to TRBD2. Germline V gene sequence: CDR1 DFQATT, CDR2 SNEGSKA (reference sequence). This CDR3 is built from 16 residues. The V gene end was trimmed by 1 base and the J gene end by 6 bases; junction bases not matched to a gene: 7.

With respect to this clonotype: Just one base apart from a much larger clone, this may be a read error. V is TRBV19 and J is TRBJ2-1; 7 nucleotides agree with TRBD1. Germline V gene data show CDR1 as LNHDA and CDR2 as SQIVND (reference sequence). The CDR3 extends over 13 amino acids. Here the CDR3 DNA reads TGTGCCGGTAGTAAGACAGGGTGGAATGAGCAGTTCTTC. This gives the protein CAGSKTGWNEQFF.

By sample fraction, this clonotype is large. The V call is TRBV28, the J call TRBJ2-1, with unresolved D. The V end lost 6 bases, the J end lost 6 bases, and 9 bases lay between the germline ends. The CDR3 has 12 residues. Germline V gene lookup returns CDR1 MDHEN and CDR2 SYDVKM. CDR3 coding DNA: TGTGCCAGCAGAAAGGAGATCAATGAGCAGTTCTTC. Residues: CASRKEINEQFF.

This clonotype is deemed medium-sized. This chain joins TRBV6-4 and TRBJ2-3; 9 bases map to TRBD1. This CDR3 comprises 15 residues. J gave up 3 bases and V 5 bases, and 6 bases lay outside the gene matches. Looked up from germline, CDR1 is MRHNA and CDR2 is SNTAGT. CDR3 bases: TGTGCCAGCAGTACGGGACAGGGTGAAACAGATACGCAGTATTTT. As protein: CASSTGQGETDTQYF.

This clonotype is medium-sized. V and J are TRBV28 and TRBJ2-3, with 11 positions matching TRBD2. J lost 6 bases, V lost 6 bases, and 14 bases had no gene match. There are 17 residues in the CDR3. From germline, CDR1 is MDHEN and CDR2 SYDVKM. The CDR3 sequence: CASSSTSVLAGGDTQYF. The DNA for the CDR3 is TGTGCCAGCAGCTCGACCTCGGTGTTAGCGGGAGGGGATACGCAGTATTTT.

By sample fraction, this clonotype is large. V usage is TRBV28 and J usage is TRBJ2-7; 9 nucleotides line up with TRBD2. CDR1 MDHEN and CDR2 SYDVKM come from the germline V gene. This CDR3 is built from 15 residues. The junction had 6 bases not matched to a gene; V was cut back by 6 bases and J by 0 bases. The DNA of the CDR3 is TGTGCCAGCAGGCCTAGCGGGGCGAGCTCCTACGAGCAGTACTTC. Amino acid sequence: CASRPSGASSYEQYF. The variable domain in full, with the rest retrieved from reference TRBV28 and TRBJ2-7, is DVKVTQSSRYLVKRTGEKVFLECVQDMDHENMFWYRQDPGLGLRLIYFSYDVKMKEKGDIPEGYSVSREKKERFSLILESASTNQTSMYLCASRPSGASSYEQYFGPGTRLTVT.

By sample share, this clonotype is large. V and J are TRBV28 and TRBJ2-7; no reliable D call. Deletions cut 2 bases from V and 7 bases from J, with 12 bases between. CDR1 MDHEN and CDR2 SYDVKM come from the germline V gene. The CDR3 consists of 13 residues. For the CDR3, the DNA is TGTGCCAGCAGTTTAGCCCCCTATACAGAGCAGTACTTC. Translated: CASSLAPYTEQYF.

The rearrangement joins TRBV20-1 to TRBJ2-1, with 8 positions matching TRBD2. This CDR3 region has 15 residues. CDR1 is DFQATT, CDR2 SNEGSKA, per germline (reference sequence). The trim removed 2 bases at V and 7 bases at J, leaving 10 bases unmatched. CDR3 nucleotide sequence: TGCAGTGCTAGACCACCCCCCCCGGGGGGGAATGAGCAGTTCTTC. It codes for CSARPPPPGGNEQFF.

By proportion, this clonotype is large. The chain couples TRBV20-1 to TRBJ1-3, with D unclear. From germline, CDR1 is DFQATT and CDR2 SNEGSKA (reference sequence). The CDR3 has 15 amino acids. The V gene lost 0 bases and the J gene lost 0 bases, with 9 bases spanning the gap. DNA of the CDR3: TGCAGTGCTAGAGACCAGGCCCGCTCTGGAAACACCATATATTTT. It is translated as CSARDQARSGNTIYF.

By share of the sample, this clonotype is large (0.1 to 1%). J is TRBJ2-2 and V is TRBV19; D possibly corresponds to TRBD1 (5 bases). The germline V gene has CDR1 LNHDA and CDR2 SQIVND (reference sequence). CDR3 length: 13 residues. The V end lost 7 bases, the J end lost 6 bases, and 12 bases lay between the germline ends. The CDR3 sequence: CASKPQGAGELFF. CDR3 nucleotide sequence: TGTGCCAGTAAACCCCAGGGTGCCGGGGAGCTGTTTTTT. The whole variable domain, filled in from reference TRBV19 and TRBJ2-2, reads DGGITQSPKYLFRKEGQNVTLSCEQNLNHDAMYWYRQDPGQGLRLIYYSQIVNDFQKGDIAEGYSVSREKKESFPLTVTSAQKNPTAFYLCASKPQGAGELFFGEGSRLTVL.

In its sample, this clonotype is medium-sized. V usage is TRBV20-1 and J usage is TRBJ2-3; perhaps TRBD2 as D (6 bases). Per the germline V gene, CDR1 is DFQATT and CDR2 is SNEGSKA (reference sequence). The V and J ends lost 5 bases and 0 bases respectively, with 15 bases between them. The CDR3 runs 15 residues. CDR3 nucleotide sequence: TGCAGTGCTCGGTCCGGGACTGCTAGCACAGATACGCAGTATTTT. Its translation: CSARSGTASTDTQYF.

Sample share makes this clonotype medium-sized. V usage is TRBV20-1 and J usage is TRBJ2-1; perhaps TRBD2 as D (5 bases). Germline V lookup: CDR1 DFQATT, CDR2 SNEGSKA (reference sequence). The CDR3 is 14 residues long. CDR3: CSVDQRPSYNEQFF. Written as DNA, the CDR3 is TGCAGCGTCGATCAGCGGCCCTCCTACAATGAGCAGTTCTTC.

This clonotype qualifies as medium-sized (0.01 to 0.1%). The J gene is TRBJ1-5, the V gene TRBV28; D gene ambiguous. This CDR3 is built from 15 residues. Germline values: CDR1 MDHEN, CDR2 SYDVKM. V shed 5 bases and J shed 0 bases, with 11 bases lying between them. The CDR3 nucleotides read TGTGCCAGCAGTCCCCGCGGGTATAGCAATCAGCCCCAGCATTTT. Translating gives CASSPRGYSNQPQHF.

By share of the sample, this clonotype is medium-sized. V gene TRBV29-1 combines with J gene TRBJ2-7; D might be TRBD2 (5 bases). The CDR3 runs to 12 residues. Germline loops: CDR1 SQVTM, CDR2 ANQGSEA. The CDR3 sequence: CSAVSDYYEQYF. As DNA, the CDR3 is TGCAGTGCAGTCAGCGACTACTACGAGCAGTACTTC.

The CDR3 nucleotides are TGTGCCAGTAGTCCGGTGGGGGTCGGAGAGACCCAGTACTTC. Translated: CASSPVGVGETQYF. The chain is built from TRBV19 and TRBJ2-5; D might be TRBD1 or TRBD2, each matching 5 bases. Germline V gives CDR1 LNHDA, CDR2 SQIVND (reference sequence). V lost 5 bases to trimming and J lost 4 bases, with 14 bases between them. This CDR3 has 14 residues.